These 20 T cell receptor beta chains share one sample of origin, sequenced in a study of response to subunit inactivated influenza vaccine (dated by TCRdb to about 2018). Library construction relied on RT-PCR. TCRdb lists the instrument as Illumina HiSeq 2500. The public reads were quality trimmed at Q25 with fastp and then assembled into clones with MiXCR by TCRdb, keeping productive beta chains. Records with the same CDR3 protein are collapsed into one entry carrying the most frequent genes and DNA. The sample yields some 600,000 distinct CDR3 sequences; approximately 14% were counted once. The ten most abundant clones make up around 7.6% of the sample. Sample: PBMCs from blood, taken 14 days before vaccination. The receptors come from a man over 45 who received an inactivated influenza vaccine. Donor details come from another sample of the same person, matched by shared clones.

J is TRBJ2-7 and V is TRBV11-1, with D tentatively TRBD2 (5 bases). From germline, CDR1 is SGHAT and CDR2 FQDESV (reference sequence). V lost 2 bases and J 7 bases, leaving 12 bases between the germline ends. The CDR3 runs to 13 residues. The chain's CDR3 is CASSLTGYGEQYF. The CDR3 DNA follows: TGTGCCAGCAGCTTAACGGGATACGGGGAGCAGTACTTC.

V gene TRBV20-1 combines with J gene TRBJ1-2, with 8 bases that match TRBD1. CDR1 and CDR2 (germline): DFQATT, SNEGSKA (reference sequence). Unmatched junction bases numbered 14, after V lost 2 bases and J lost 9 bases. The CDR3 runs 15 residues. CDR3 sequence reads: CSARIAGTGTMSYTF. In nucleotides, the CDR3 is TGCAGTGCTAGAATTGCCGGGACAGGCACTATGAGCTACACCTTC.

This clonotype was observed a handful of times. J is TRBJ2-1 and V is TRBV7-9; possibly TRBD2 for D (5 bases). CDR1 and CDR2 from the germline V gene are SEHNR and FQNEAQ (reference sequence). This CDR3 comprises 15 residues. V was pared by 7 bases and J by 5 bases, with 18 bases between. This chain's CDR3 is CASTSGSGVDNEQFF. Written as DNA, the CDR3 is TGTGCCAGCACCTCGGGATCCGGAGTTGACAATGAGCAGTTCTTC.

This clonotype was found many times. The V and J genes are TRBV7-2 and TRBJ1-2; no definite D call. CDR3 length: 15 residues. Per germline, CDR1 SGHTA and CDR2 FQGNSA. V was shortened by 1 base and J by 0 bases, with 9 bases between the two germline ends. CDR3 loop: CASSLEAITNYGYTF. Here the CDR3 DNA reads TGTGCCAGCAGCTTAGAGGCCATCACTAACTATGGCTACACCTTC. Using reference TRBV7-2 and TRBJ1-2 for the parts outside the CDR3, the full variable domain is GAGVSQSPSNKVTEKGKDVELRCDPISGHTALYWYRQSLGQGLEFLIYFQGNSAPDKSGLPSDRFSAERTGGSVSTLTIQRTQQEDSAVYLCASSLEAITNYGYTFGSGTRLTVV.

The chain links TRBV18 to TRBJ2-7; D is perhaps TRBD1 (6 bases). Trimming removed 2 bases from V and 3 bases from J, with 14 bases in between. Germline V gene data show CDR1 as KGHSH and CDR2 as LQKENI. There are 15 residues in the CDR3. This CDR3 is CASSPSAGDLYEQYF. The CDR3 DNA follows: TGTGCCAGCTCACCAAGTGCAGGGGACCTCTACGAGCAGTACTTC.

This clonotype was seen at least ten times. The CDR3, as DNA: TGCGCCAGCAGCAAAATCTCTAATTCGAACACTGAAGCTTTCTTT. Residues: CASSKISNSNTEAFF. The chain combines TRBV5-1 with TRBJ1-1; no clear D. Germline V gene lookup returns CDR1 SGHRS and CDR2 YFSETQ. Trimming pared 4 bases from V and 1 base from J, leaving 14 bases between. CDR3 length: 15 amino acids. Using reference TRBV5-1 and TRBJ1-1 for the parts outside the CDR3, the full variable domain is KAGVTQTPRYLIKTRGQQVTLSCSPISGHRSVSWYQQTPGQGLQFLFEYFSETQRNKGNFPGRFSGRQFSNSRSEMNVSTLELGDSALYLCASSKISNSNTEAFFGQGTRLTVV.

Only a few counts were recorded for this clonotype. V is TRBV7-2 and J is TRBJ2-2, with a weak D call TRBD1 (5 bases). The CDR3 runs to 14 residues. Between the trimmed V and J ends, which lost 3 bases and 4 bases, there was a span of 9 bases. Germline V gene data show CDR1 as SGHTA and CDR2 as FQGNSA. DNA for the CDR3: TGTGCCAGCAGCTTTAGACAGATCACCGGGGAGCTGTTTTTT. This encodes CASSFRQITGELFF.

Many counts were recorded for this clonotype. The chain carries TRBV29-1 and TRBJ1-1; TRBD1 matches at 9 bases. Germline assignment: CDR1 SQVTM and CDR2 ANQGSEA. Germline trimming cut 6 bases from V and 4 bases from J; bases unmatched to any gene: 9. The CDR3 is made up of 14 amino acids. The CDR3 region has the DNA TGCAGCGTATCAATCGGGACAGGGCTCACTGAAGCTTTCTTT. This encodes CSVSIGTGLTEAFF.

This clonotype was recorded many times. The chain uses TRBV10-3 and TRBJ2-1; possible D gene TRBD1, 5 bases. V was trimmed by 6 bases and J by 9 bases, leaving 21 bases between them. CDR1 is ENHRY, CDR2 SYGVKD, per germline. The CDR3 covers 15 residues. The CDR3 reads CAISDSGATPSEQFF. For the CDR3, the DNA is TGTGCCATCAGCGACAGTGGCGCGACTCCAAGTGAGCAGTTCTTC.

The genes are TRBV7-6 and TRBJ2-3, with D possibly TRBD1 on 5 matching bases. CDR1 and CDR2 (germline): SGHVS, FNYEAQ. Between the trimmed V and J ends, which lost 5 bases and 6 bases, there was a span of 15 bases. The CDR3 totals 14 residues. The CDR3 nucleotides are TGTGCCAGCAGCCCCAGCCTACAGGAGGATACGCAGTATTTT. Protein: CASSPSLQEDTQYF.

This chain's CDR3 is CSARTDSGYTF. CDR3 DNA: TGCAGTGCTAGAACGGACAGCGGCTACACCTTC. V is TRBV20-1 and J is TRBJ1-2, with a weak D call TRBD1 (6 bases). This CDR3 comprises 11 residues. V was shortened by 2 bases and J by 8 bases, with 9 bases between the two germline ends. Germline CDR1 and CDR2: DFQATT and SNEGSKA (reference sequence).

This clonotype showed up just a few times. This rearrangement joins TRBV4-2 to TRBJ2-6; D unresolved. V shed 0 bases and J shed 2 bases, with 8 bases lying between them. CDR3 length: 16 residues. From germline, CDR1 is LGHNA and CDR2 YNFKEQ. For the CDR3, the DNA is TGTGCCAGCAGCCAAGATAGGCGGCCTGGGGCCAACGTCCTGACTTTC. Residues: CASSQDRRPGANVLTF.

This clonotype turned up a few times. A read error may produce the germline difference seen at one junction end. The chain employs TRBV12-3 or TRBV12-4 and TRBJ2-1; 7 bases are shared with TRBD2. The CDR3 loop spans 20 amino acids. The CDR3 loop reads CASSFKVTSAPSLPYNEQFF. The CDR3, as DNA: TGTGCCAGCAGTTTCAAGGTAACTAGCGCGCCGAGCCTCCCCTATAATGAGCAGTTCTTC.

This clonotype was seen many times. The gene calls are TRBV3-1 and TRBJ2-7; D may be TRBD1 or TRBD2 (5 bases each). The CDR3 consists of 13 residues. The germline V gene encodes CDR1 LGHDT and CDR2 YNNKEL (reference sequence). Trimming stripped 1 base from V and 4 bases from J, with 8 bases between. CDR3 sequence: CASSQAGGYEQYF. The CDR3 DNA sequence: TGTGCCAGCAGCCAAGCTGGGGGTTACGAGCAGTACTTC.

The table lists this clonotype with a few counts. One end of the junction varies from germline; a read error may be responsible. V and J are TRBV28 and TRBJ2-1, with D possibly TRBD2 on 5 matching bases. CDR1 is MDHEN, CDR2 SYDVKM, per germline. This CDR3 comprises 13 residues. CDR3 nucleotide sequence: TGTGCCAGCAGTTTAGGTACGCCTAGCAGTCCGCTCTTC. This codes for CASSLGTPSSPLF.

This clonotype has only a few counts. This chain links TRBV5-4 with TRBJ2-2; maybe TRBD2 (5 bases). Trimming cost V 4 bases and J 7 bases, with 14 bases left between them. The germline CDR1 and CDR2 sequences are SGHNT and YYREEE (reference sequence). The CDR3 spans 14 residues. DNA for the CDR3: TGTGCCAGCAGCATCGGACCTAGCCGCGGGGAGCTGTTTTTT. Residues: CASSIGPSRGELFF.

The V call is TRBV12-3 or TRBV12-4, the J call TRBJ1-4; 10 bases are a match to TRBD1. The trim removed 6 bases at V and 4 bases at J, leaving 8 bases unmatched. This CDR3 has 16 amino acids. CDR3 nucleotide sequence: TGTGCCAGCAGCCCGACAGGGGGCAAGGGTAATGAAAAACTGTTTTTT. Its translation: CASSPTGGKGNEKLFF.

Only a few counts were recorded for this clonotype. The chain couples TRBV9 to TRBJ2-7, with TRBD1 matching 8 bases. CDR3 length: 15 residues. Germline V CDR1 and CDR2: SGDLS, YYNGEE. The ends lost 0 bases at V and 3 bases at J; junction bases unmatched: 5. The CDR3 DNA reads TGTGCCAGCAGCGTAGGGCAGGGGGCGGTCTACGAGCAGTACTTC. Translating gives CASSVGQGAVYEQYF.

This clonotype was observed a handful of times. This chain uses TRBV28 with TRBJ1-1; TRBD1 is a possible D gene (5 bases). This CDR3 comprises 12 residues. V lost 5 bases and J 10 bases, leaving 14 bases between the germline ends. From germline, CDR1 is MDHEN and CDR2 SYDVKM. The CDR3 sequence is CASSPRQPPAFF. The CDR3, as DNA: TGTGCCAGCAGTCCCAGACAGCCGCCAGCTTTCTTT.

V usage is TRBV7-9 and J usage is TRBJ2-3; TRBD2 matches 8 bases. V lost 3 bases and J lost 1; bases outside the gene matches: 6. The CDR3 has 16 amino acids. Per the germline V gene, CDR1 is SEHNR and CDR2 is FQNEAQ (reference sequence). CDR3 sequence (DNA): TGTGCCAGCAGCTTTACTCGGGGGGGGGGCACAGATACGCAGTATTTT. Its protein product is CASSFTRGGGTDTQYF. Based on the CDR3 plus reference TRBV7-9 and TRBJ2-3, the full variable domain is DTGVSQNPRHKITKRGQNVTFRCDPISEHNRLYWYRQTLGQGPEFLTYFQNEAQLEKSRLLSDRFSAERPKGSFSTLEIQRTEQGDSAMYLCASSFTRGGGTDTQYFGPGTRLTVL.